Below are 19 T cell receptor beta chains sequenced from a single sample in a study of blood T cell repertoires in COVID-19. Using immunoSEQ multiplex PCR, the repertoire was profiled, and TCRdb retains in-frame clones only, with some absent. This sample yields a few hundred thousand clones, of which about nine tenths are seen a single time; over 1.5% belongs to the top ten. The sample comprised peripheral blood. Receptors were obtained from a woman aged 25 to 39 with COVID-19, enrolled during active disease.

The V call is TRBV28, the J call TRBJ2-1, with TRBD1 matching over 8 bases. The germline CDR1 and CDR2 sequences are MDHEN and SYDVKM. J lost 14 bases, V lost 2 bases, and 8 bases had no gene match. The CDR3 extends over 13 amino acids. CDR3 loop: CASSLGTGPGEFF. CDR3 DNA sequence: TGTGCCAGCAGTTTAGGGACAGGACCTGGGGAGTTCTTC.

V and J are TRBV18 and TRBJ1-3, with 10 bases fitting TRBD1. This CDR3 is 17 amino acids long. The germline V gene has CDR1 KGHSH and CDR2 LQKENI. J was trimmed by 0 bases and V by 5 bases; bases with no gene match: 7. DNA for the CDR3: TGTGCCAGCTCATTTCGGGACAGGGGCGCCTCTGGAAACACCATATATTTT. This sequence encodes CASSFRDRGASGNTIYF.

This clone was seen more than once but under ten times. The chain recombines TRBV2 with TRBJ2-6, with 10 bases lining up with TRBD1. Germline CDR1 reads SNHLY; CDR2 reads FYNNEI. With V trimmed by 7 bases and J by 5 bases, 11 bases remained unmatched. The CDR3 extends over 17 amino acids. CDR3 coding DNA: TGTGCCAGCACCTCTCCCGGGACAGGGGCAAGGGCCAACGTCCTGACTTTC. It is translated as CASTSPGTGARANVLTF.

The chain recombines TRBV9 with TRBJ2-5; D perhaps matches TRBD1 (6 bases). The germline V gene encodes CDR1 SGDLS and CDR2 YYNGEE. Trimming removed 3 bases at V and 5 bases at J, with 11 bases between. The length of the CDR3 is 13 residues. CDR3 sequence: CASSATGWETQYF. CDR3 coding DNA: TGTGCCAGCAGCGCGACAGGATGGGAGACCCAGTACTTC.

The chain links TRBV18 to TRBJ1-3; unclear D gene. The CDR3 length is 15 residues. Germline loops: CDR1 KGHSH, CDR2 LQKENI. Trimming removed 4 bases at V and 7 bases at J, with 17 bases between. The DNA for the CDR3 is TGTGCCAGCTCACAAGAGGTCTCAGTCGGCAACACCATATATTTT. This translates into CASSQEVSVGNTIYF.

This rearrangement joins TRBV5-1 to TRBJ1-2; 11 positions match TRBD1. V dropped 4 bases and J dropped 2; count of bases not matched to a gene: 4. CDR1 is SGHRS and CDR2 is YFSETQ in the germline V gene. The CDR3 sequence is 15 residues long. CDR3 sequence: CASSQRTGGNYGYTF. CDR3 nucleotides: TGCGCCAGCAGCCAGAGGACAGGGGGCAACTATGGCTACACCTTC.

The chain uses TRBV29-1 and TRBJ2-7; weak D call: TRBD1 (6 bases). The length of the CDR3 is 13 residues. Trimming left V 0 bases short and J 7 bases short, with 13 bases between. Germline CDR1 and CDR2: SQVTM and ANQGSEA. In DNA form, the CDR3 reads TGCAGCGTTGAAGAATTTCGAGGGGGTGAGCAGTACTTC. It is translated as CSVEEFRGGEQYF.

V is TRBV7-9 and J is TRBJ1-3; D call uncertain. Germline V gene lookup returns CDR1 SEHNR and CDR2 FQNEAQ (reference sequence). The V end lost 4 bases, the J end lost 2 bases, and 12 bases lay between the germline ends. CDR3 size: 15 residues. CDR3 protein: CASSSMEEAGNTIYF. The CDR3 nucleotides read TGTGCCAGCAGCTCAATGGAAGAGGCTGGAAACACCATATATTTT. Drawing the rest from reference TRBV7-9 and TRBJ1-3, the complete variable domain is DTGVSQNPRHKITKRGQNVTFRCDPISEHNRLYWYRQTLGQGPEFLTYFQNEAQLEKSRLLSDRFSAERPKGSFSTLEIQRTEQGDSAMYLCASSSMEEAGNTIYFGEGSWLTVV.

The genes are TRBV9 and TRBJ1-6, with unresolved D. Germline values: CDR1 SGDLS, CDR2 YYNGEE. Trimming cost V 4 bases and J 6 bases, with 17 bases left between them. This CDR3 contains 16 residues. The CDR3 DNA sequence: TGTGCCAGCAGCCCCTATTTTGGGCCTTCTAATTCACCCCTCCACTTT. Its translation: CASSPYFGPSNSPLHF.

In its sample, this clone was seen many times. The rearrangement joins TRBV7-9 to TRBJ1-2; D is unclear. With 1 base removed from V and 7 bases from J, the gap between germline ends came to 10 bases. This CDR3 comprises 13 residues. CDR1 is SEHNR, CDR2 FQNEAQ, per germline (reference sequence). CDR3 in amino acids: CASSLGQAFGYTF. In nucleotides, the CDR3 is TGTGCCAGCAGCTTAGGGCAGGCGTTTGGCTACACCTTC.

In this sample, this clone turned up once. The chain couples TRBV18 to TRBJ1-5; D uncertain. Germline V gene sequence: CDR1 KGHSH, CDR2 LQKENI. Trimming took off 2 bases at V and 4 bases at J, with 9 bases between the two ends. The CDR3 has 14 amino acids. This chain's CDR3 is CASSPARGNQPQHF. Here the CDR3 DNA reads TGTGCCAGCTCACCAGCACGGGGAAATCAGCCCCAGCATTTT.

The chain joins TRBV2 to TRBJ2-3, with 9 bases lining up with TRBD1. Trimming took 6 bases from V and 2 from J; bases not matched to a gene: 6. This CDR3 region has 15 residues. CDR1 and CDR2 from the germline V gene are SNHLY and FYNNEI. The chain's CDR3 is CASRRDRVNTDTQYF. DNA of the CDR3: TGTGCCAGCAGGAGGGACAGGGTTAACACAGATACGCAGTATTTT. Full variable domain (missing parts from reference TRBV2 and TRBJ2-3): EPEVTQTPSHQVTQMGQEVILRCVPISNHLYFYWYRQILGQKVEFLVSFYNNEISEKSEIFDDQFSVERPDGSNFTLKIRSTKLEDSAMYFCASRRDRVNTDTQYFGPGTRLTVL.

This rearrangement joins TRBV5-5 to TRBJ2-1; 7 bases match TRBD2. The V gene's germline CDR1 is SGHKS and CDR2 YYEKEE (reference sequence). The V gene end was trimmed by 4 bases and the J gene end by 6 bases; junction bases not matched to a gene: 13. The CDR3 consists of 16 residues. DNA for the CDR3: TGTGCCAGCAGCCCCTCGGCGTGGCGGGGGTCCAATGAGCAGTTCTTC. Amino acid sequence: CASSPSAWRGSNEQFF.

In the case of this clone: Within the sample, other DNA sequences also encode this same CDR3. This CDR3 reads CASSVGTSGGNEQFF. The CDR3 bases are TGTGCCAGCAGCGTAGGGACTAGCGGGGGGAATGAGCAGTTCTTC. The rearrangement links TRBV9 to TRBJ2-1, with TRBD2 matching 14 bases. V trimming: 0 bases; J trimming: 7 bases; junction bases outside the gene matches: 0. The CDR3 loop spans 15 amino acids. Germline V gene lookup returns CDR1 SGDLS and CDR2 YYNGEE. The full variable domain, its missing parts supplied by reference TRBV9 and TRBJ2-1, is DSGVTQTPKHLITATGQRVTLRCSPRSGDLSVYWYQQSLDQGLQFLIQYYNGEERAKGNILERFSAQQFPDLHSELNLSSLELGDSALYFCASSVGTSGGNEQFFGPGTRLTVL.

This chain uses TRBV19 with TRBJ2-2, with 7 nucleotides matching TRBD2. Germline CDR1 LNHDA, CDR2 SQIVND (reference sequence). Germline trimming cut 2 bases from V and 5 bases from J; bases unmatched to any gene: 8. The length of the CDR3 is 16 residues. This CDR3 is CASSISWGGSTGELFF. CDR3 nucleotides: TGTGCCAGTAGTATATCGTGGGGGGGATCTACCGGGGAGCTGTTTTTT.

This rearrangement joins TRBV7-9 to TRBJ2-1, with 9 positions matching TRBD1. This CDR3 is 15 amino acids long. Germline V CDR1 and CDR2: SEHNR, FQNEAQ (reference sequence). V shed 5 bases and J 3 bases; nucleotides not matched to a gene: 5. The CDR3 DNA follows: TGTGCCAGCAGCCCGGACAGGGGAGGCTACAATGAGCAGTTCTTC. Its translation is CASSPDRGGYNEQFF.

The genes are TRBV29-1 and TRBJ1-3; TRBD1 aligns across 7 bases. Trimming cost V 7 bases and J 4 bases; bases outside gene matches: 13. Germline CDR1 SQVTM, CDR2 ANQGSEA. The CDR3 consists of 15 residues. CDR3 sequence reads: CSASKNRGDGNTIYF. CDR3 nucleotides: TGCAGCGCATCCAAAAACAGGGGAGACGGAAACACCATATATTTT.

This rearrangement joins TRBV4-1 to TRBJ1-2; D may be TRBD1 (6 bases). The germline V gene encodes CDR1 MGHRA and CDR2 YSYEKL. The CDR3 has 16 amino acids. The V and J ends lost 2 bases and 4 bases respectively, with 17 bases between them. In DNA form, the CDR3 reads TGCGCCAGCAGCCAAAAGGACCAGGGGCTCCTCTATGGCTACACCTTC. This translates into CASSQKDQGLLYGYTF.

This chain uses TRBV30 with TRBJ1-2; 10 nucleotides align to TRBD1. Germline CDR1 GTSNPN, CDR2 SVGIG (reference sequence). This CDR3 has 15 amino acids. Trimming cost V 1 base and J 4 bases; bases outside gene matches: 6. CDR3 bases: TGTGCCTGGAGTGAGACAGGGGGCGGAAGCTATGGCTACACCTTC. Its translation: CAWSETGGGSYGYTF.